A selection of T cell receptor beta chains follows, all from one sample in a study of shared clonotypes between healthy human individuals. Produced via immunoSEQ multiplex PCR; TCRdb's table is partial and in-frame only. The sample shows about 2,500,000 clones, around nine tenths of them seen only once. Input material: naive CD4+ T cells sorted from blood. These receptors were taken from a man between 18 and 35 years old in good health. Each CDR3 is given with its conserved first and last residue. Fields, in order: J gene, V gene, CDR3 protein.

TRBJ2-5	TRBV2	CASSLGETQYF
TRBJ2-7	TRBV7-2	CASSRGQGTTEQYF
TRBJ1-1	TRBV30	CAWSGAPNTEAFF
TRBJ2-7	TRBV6-5	CASTYRDRGHYEQYF
TRBJ2-6	TRBV7-3	CASSLAGPGSANVLTF
TRBJ2-5	TRBV10-1	CASSQRERGTQYF
TRBJ2-3	TRBV25-1	CASSEPSGGADTQYF
TRBJ2-1	TRBV7-4	CASSLACSPCRTEQFF
TRBJ2-7	TRBV4-3	CASSQELTGGSYEQYF
TRBJ2-1	TRBV7-9	CASSLADRSYNEQFF
TRBJ2-1	TRBV5-6	CASSLVVGVVYNEQFF